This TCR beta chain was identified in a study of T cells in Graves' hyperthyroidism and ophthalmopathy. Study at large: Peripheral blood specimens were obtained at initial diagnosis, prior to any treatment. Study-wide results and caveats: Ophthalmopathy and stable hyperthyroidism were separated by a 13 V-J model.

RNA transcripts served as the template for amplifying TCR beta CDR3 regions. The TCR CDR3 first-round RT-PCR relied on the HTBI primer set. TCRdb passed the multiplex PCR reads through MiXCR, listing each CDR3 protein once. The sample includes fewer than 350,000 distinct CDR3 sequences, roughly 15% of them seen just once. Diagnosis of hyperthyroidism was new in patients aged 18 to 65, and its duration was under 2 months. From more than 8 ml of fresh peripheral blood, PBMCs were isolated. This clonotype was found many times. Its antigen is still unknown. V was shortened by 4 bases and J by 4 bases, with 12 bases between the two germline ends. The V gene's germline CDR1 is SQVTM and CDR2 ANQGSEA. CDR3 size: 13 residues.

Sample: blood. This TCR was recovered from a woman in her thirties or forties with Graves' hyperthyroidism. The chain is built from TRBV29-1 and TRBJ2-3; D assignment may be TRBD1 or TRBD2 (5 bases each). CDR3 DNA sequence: TGCAGCGTTGCGAGGGGCAGGGCAGATACGCAGTATTTT. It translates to CSVARGRADTQYF.